This T cell receptor (beta chain) came from a study of T cell responses to AZD1222 COVID-19 vaccine. Here immunoSEQ multiplex PCR was the method, and the copy in TCRdb shows in-frame clones only, minus some. The profile shows 75,000 to 100,000 clones, 88% of them singletons. This clone was seen a single time. Its antigen is unknown. The CDR3 has 15 residues. Trimming removed 7 bases from V and 6 bases from J; junction bases left unmatched: 10. Germline values: CDR1 KGHDR, CDR2 SFDVKD. Study-level results: Rises in breadth and depth of Spike-specific TCRs came after two AZD1222 doses. Just a handful of AZD1222 recipients tested seropositive at baseline.

V gene TRBV24-1 combines with J gene TRBJ1-2; TRBD1 matches 10 bases. The TCR originated in an adult in good health. The sequencing used peripheral blood, collected on day 0 of AZD1222 vaccination. Written as DNA, the CDR3 is TGTGCCACCAGCGTCCCGGGACAGGGGCCGGATGGCTACACCTTC. Its protein product is CATSVPGQGPDGYTF.